The present entry profiles one TCR beta chain with its context. Its antigen is as yet unknown. Using immunoSEQ multiplex PCR, the repertoire was profiled, and TCRdb retains in-frame clones only, with some absent. The sample carries about 330,000 clones, about nine tenths recorded once. This sample was included in a study of Ad26.COV2.S vaccination and SARS-CoV-2 variants. For the study at large: Administration of Ad26.COV2.S was intramuscular, either once or twice 56 days apart. Study-level findings and limits: Researchers cautioned that TCR breadth and depth analyses may have underestimated total T cell responses. Comparable non-spike TCR breadth was observed in vaccine and placebo recipients.

Treatment given: some 20 received Ad26.COV2.S at low or high dose, single or two shots; about 5 received placebo; per-sample allocation not given. Collection of the samples took place on day 63 after the first injection of vaccine or placebo. Vaccine was an Ad26 vector expressing Wuhan-strain SARS-CoV-2 spike. This CDR3 comprises 15 residues. Germline V CDR1 and CDR2: MGHDK, SYGVNS. Trimming stripped 10 bases from V and 3 bases from J, with 21 bases between. This chain joins TRBV25-1 and TRBJ2-5, with D perhaps TRBD1 (5 bases). This TCR was recovered from a person aged 18-60 years who received the Ad26.COV2.S COVID-19 vaccine or a placebo. This specimen was peripheral blood, taken in a trial of Ad26.COV2.S vaccine versus placebo. The CDR3 DNA sequence: TGTGCCACCGCCGACCTCCGGACACGGAAAGAGACCCAGTACTTC. Its translation: CATADLRTRKETQYF. Based on the CDR3 plus reference TRBV25-1 and TRBJ2-5, the full variable domain is EADIYQTPRYLVIGTGKKITLECSQTMGHDKMYWYQQDPGMELHLIHYSYGVNSTEKGDLSSESTVSRIRTEHFPLTLESARPSHTSQYLCATADLRTRKETQYFGPGTRLLVL.